The 11 T cell receptor beta chains below were found in one sample sequenced in a study of blood T cell repertoires in COVID-19. Sequencing used immunoSEQ multiplex PCR; TCRdb keeps in-frame clones, though not all of them. Of 200,000 or so clones in the sample, approximately 90% were seen once. Material for sequencing was PBMCs or T cells enriched from blood (not recorded which). These TCRs come from a woman aged 30 to 39 who had recovered from COVID-19.

The J gene is TRBJ1-5, the V gene TRBV6-7, with TRBD1 identical over 7 bases. TRBV6-7 is annotated as an ORF whose role is uncertain. The CDR3 contains 15 residues. The J segment lost 6 bases and the V segment lost 8 bases, leaving 13 bases of the junction unmatched. For the CDR3, the DNA is TGTGCCAGCCTTACCCTGGACAGGTTGAGTCAGCCCCAGCATTTT. As protein: CASLTLDRLSQPQHF.

The rearrangement joins TRBV6-5 to TRBJ1-6, with 8 bases lining up with TRBD1. The junction had 9 bases not matched to a gene; V was cut back by 10 bases and J by 7 bases. The CDR3 is 14 residues long. The germline CDR1 and CDR2 sequences are MNHEY and SVGAGI. The CDR3 protein is CATDRGSGNSPLHF. CDR3 bases: TGTGCCACCGACAGGGGTTCGGGGAATTCACCCCTCCACTTT.

This clone is a singleton in its sample. The chain recombines TRBV6-5 with TRBJ1-3, with D possibly being TRBD1 (6 bases). This CDR3 contains 13 residues. The germline gives CDR1 MNHEY, CDR2 SVGAGI. The V and J ends lost 6 bases and 2 bases respectively, with 8 bases between them. CDR3 protein: CASRGQTGNTIYF. CDR3 bases: TGTGCCAGCAGAGGACAGACTGGAAACACCATATATTTT.

The chain employs TRBV4-1 and TRBJ1-4; D uncertain. There are 14 residues in the CDR3. Germline loops: CDR1 MGHRA, CDR2 YSYEKL. The germline V and J ends were trimmed by 1 base and 7 bases, with 10 bases remaining between them. The CDR3: CASSQVTDLEKLFF. CDR3 nucleotides: TGCGCCAGCAGCCAAGTAACAGACCTTGAAAAACTGTTTTTT.

The chain uses TRBV28 and TRBJ1-2, with D unclear. In germline, CDR1 is MDHEN, CDR2 SYDVKM. The CDR3 loop spans 12 amino acids. V was clipped by 2 bases and J by 8 bases, with 9 bases between them. DNA for the CDR3: TGTGCCAGCAGTTTAAGAACGGGAGGCTACACCTTC. It translates to CASSLRTGGYTF.

Here the CDR3 DNA reads TGTGCCAGCACTTCCCAGGGAGGTCCTTGGGTGCCCCAGCATTTT. Its protein product is CASTSQGGPWVPQHF. This chain uses TRBV6-5 with TRBJ1-5; TRBD1 might be the D (5 bases). The length of the CDR3 is 15 residues. V lost 7 bases to trimming and J lost 9 bases, with 22 bases between them. Germline lookup yields CDR1 MNHEY and CDR2 SVGAGI.

This chain links TRBV13 with TRBJ1-1; D possibly corresponds to TRBD1 (5 bases). The V end was cut by 5 bases, the J end by 4 bases, with 17 bases between. The CDR3 is 15 residues long. Germline V CDR1 and CDR2: PRHDT, FYEKMQ (reference sequence). The CDR3 loop is CASSPEPQEITEAFF. DNA for the CDR3: TGTGCCAGCAGCCCCGAACCACAGGAGATCACTGAAGCTTTCTTT.

The chain is built from TRBV13 and TRBJ2-7, with 8 positions matching TRBD1. V was clipped by 5 bases and J by 0 bases; unmatched bases: 6. Per germline, CDR1 PRHDT and CDR2 FYEKMQ (reference sequence). The CDR3 runs 15 residues. The CDR3 spells CASSKGQGSSYEQYF. CDR3 DNA sequence: TGTGCCAGCAGCAAAGGACAGGGAAGCTCCTACGAGCAGTACTTC.

This sequence joins TRBV6-5 and TRBJ1-1; D gene uncertain. The CDR3 runs 13 residues. The V end lost 4 bases, the J end lost 2 bases, and 8 bases lay between the germline ends. Germline loops: CDR1 MNHEY, CDR2 SVGAGI. The CDR3 region has the DNA TGTGCCAGCAGTTTGGAGATTAACACTGAAGCTTTCTTT. Protein sequence: CASSLEINTEAFF.

The rearrangement links TRBV4-3 to TRBJ1-6; D remains ambiguous. The CDR3 extends over 15 amino acids. The germline CDR1 and CDR2 sequences are LGHNA and YSLEER. Trimming shortened V by 0 bases and J by 7 bases, and 10 bases separated the two germline ends. DNA for the CDR3: TGCGCCAGCAGCCAAGATCAGTCGCCCAATTCACCCCTCCACTTT. Translated: CASSQDQSPNSPLHF.

CDR3 sequence: CSASRGFSNQPQHF. CDR3 nucleotide sequence: TGCAGTGCCAGTAGGGGGTTTAGCAATCAGCCCCAGCATTTT. This chain uses TRBV20-1 with TRBJ1-5; tentative D call: TRBD1 (6 bases). CDR1 and CDR2 from the germline V gene are DFQATT and SNEGSKA (reference sequence). The CDR3 totals 14 residues. V was cut by 6 bases and J by 0 bases, with 12 bases left in between.